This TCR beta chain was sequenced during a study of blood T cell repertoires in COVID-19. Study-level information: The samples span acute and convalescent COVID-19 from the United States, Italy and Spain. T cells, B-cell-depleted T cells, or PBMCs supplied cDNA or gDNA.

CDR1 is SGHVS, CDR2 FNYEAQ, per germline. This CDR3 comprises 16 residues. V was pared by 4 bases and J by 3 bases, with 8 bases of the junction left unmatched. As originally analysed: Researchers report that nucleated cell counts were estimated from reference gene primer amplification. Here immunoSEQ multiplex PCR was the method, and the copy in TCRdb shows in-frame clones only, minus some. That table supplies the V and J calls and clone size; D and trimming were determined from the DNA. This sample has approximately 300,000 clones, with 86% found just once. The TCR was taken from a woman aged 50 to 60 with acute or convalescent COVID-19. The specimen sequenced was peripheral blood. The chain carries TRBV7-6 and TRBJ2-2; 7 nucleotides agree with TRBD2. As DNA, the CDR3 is TGTGCCAGCAGCTCAGAGGGAGGGACCTACACCGGGGAGCTGTTTTTT. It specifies CASSSEGGTYTGELFF. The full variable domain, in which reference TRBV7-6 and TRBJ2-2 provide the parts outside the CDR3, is GAGVSQSPRYKVTKRGQDVALRCDPISGHVSLYWYRQALGQGPEFLTYFNYEAQQDKSGLPNDRFSAERPEGSISTLTIQRTEQRDSAMYRCASSSEGGTYTGELFFGEGSRLTVL.